Listed here are 5 T cell receptor beta chains from one sample, sequenced in a study of molecular identifiers for immune sequencing clone quantification. MiXCR, run by TCRdb on the PCR reads, gives a single entry per CDR3 protein. The repertoire has some 70,000 distinct CDR3 sequences, around 18% of them found once; the top ten carry nearly 1.5%. Specimen: naive CD8+ T cells from blood, with Jurkat cell RNA spiked in. Noted subset: FACS-sorted CD8+CD4-CCR7+CD45RA+ naive T cells. Receptor source: a human donor in good health. Some libraries in this study had Jurkat cell RNA spiked in.

In this sample, this clonotype turned up many times. This chain joins TRBV7-9 and TRBJ2-1; TRBD1 or TRBD2 may be the D gene (6 bases each). Deletions cut 5 bases from V and 4 bases from J, with 21 bases between. The CDR3 runs to 17 residues. CDR1 and CDR2 from the germline V gene are SEHNR and FQNEAQ (reference sequence). Written as DNA, the CDR3 is TGTGCCAGCAGCCAAGCCCTGGGGGGACACGATTACAATGAGCAGTTCTTC. Residues: CASSQALGGHDYNEQFF.

A word on this clonotype: A much larger clone lies a single base off, so this may be a read error. The V gene is TRBV19, the J gene TRBJ2-3; unclear D gene. The CDR3 is made up of 13 amino acids. Germline CDR1 is LNHDA and CDR2 is SQIVND (reference sequence). The CDR3 reads CASSITVTDTRYF. Here the CDR3 DNA reads TGTGCCAGTAGTATTACAGTCACAGATACGCGGTATTTT.

The chain uses TRBV12-3 or TRBV12-4 and TRBJ1-2; 8 bases map to TRBD1. V shed 11 bases, J shed 4 bases, and the junction held 9 bases outside the gene matches. The CDR3 is made up of 13 amino acids. The CDR3 sequence is CAGAGTGGYGYTF. The CDR3 coding sequence is TGTGCCGGCGCCGGGACAGGCGGCTATGGCTACACCTTC.

This clonotype has at least ten counts. This chain joins TRBV25-1 and TRBJ2-7; D is uncertain. V lost 4 bases and J lost 3, with 4 bases in between. Germline lookup yields CDR1 MGHDK and CDR2 SYGVNS. The CDR3 covers 11 residues. The CDR3 sequence is CASSANYEQYF. Here the CDR3 DNA reads TGTGCCAGCAGTGCGAACTACGAGCAGTACTTC.

For this clonotype: It may be a read error: a sequence one base away is much more abundant. The V call is TRBV3-1, the J call TRBJ1-1; D unresolved. The V gene lost 8 bases and the J gene lost 3 bases, with 13 bases spanning the gap. The CDR3 is 13 amino acids. The germline gives CDR1 LGHDT, CDR2 YNNKEL (reference sequence). CDR3 amino acids: CASGLESYTEAFF. CDR3 in DNA: TGTGCCAGCGGCCTAGAGTCTTACACTGAAGCTTTCTTT.